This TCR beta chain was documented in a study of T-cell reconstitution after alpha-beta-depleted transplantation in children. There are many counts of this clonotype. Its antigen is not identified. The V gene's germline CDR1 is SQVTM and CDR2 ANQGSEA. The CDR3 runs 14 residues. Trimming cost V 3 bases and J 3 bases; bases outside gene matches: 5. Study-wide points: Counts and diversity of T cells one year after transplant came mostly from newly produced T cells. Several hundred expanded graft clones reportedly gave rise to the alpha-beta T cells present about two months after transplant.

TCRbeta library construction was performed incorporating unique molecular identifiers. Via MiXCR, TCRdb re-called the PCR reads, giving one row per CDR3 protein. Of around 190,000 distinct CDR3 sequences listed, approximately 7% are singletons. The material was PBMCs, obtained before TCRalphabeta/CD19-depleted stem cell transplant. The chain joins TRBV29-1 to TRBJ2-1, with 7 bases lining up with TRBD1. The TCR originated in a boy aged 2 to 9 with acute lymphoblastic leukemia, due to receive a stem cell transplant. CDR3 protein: CSVDGGTDYNEQFF. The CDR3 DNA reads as TGCAGCGTTGATGGTGGGACAGACTACAATGAGCAGTTCTTC.